The 28 T cell receptor beta chains below come from one sample, sequenced in a study of CD8+ T cells in alopecia areata. RNA extraction and reverse transcription yielded cDNA as sequencing template. Clones were read by immunoSEQ multiplex PCR, and TCRdb kept only the in-frame ones, dropping some. The profile shows a few hundred thousand clones, around two fifths of them singletons. As to treatment: oral pan-JAK inhibitor, 5-10 mg twice daily. Source: CD4+ T cells sorted from blood, taken around week 31, from a patient treated with tofacitinib. The receptors here all came from a human donor with alopecia areata.

This clone was observed many times. The genes are TRBV9 and TRBJ2-3; maybe TRBD1 (5 bases). CDR1 SGDLS and CDR2 YYNGEE come from the germline V gene. Deletions cut 0 bases from V and 2 bases from J, with 10 bases between. This CDR3 has 15 amino acids. This CDR3 reads CASSVDLGATDTQYF. Written as DNA, the CDR3 is TGTGCCAGCAGCGTAGACCTAGGGGCCACAGATACGCAGTATTTT.

V usage is TRBV7-9 and J usage is TRBJ1-2, with D possibly matching TRBD1 (6 bases). Trimming took 6 bases from V and 5 from J, leaving 25 bases between them. The germline CDR1 and CDR2 sequences are SEHNR and FQNEAQ (reference sequence). The CDR3 has 17 residues. CDR3 DNA sequence: TGTGCCAGCAGGCCTATTACCGGGACAACTCAAGCTTATGGCTACACCTTC. This translates into CASRPITGTTQAYGYTF.

This clone has only one observation. V and J are TRBV6-5 and TRBJ1-2; a possible D gene is TRBD1 (5 bases). Germline V gives CDR1 MNHEY, CDR2 SVGAGI. The CDR3 covers 14 residues. The V end lost 6 bases, the J end lost 3 bases, and 14 bases lay between the germline ends. The CDR3 reads CASRRQGSDYGYTF. The CDR3 DNA sequence: TGTGCCAGCAGGAGGCAGGGTAGTGACTATGGCTACACCTTC.

The V and J genes are TRBV19 and TRBJ2-7, with D possibly called TRBD1 or TRBD2 (5 bases each). This CDR3 region has 14 residues. Germline V gives CDR1 LNHDA, CDR2 SQIVND (reference sequence). Trimming stripped 3 bases from V and 7 bases from J, with 16 bases between. The CDR3 DNA reads TGTGCCAGTAGTATGCCGGGACGGATGAGAGAGCAGTACTTC. It codes for CASSMPGRMREQYF.

V gene TRBV4-2 combines with J gene TRBJ2-1; D remains unclear. Germline CDR1 reads LGHNA; CDR2 reads YNFKEQ. Trimming cost V 0 bases and J 4 bases, with 4 bases left between them. The CDR3 covers 13 residues. The CDR3, as DNA: TGTGCCAGCAGCCAAGATCTATACAATGAGCAGTTCTTC. Its protein is CASSQDLYNEQFF.

This clone was seen a handful of times. The chain recombines TRBV29-1 with TRBJ2-7; D not certain. The CDR3 runs 15 residues. V was cut by 2 bases and J by 0 bases, with 14 bases left in between. Per germline, CDR1 SQVTM and CDR2 ANQGSEA. CDR3 in amino acids: CSVESSWPDSYEQYF. CDR3 nucleotide sequence: TGCAGCGTTGAATCTTCGTGGCCAGACTCCTACGAGCAGTACTTC.

The rearrangement links TRBV4-1 to TRBJ1-5; 8 bases map to TRBD1. With 0 bases clipped from V and 5 bases from J, the junction kept 12 bases outside the gene matches. Germline CDR1 reads MGHRA; CDR2 reads YSYEKL. The CDR3 consists of 18 residues. CDR3 sequence: CASSQEGWTGRNDQPQHF. CDR3 in DNA: TGCGCCAGCAGCCAAGAGGGCTGGACAGGGCGCAATGATCAGCCCCAGCATTTT.

J is TRBJ1-2 and V is TRBV6-1; D is unclear. The CDR3 covers 15 residues. V shed 4 bases and J shed 5 bases, with 17 bases lying between them. Germline V gives CDR1 MNHNS, CDR2 SASEGT. The chain's CDR3 is CASSGGNGGEYGYTF. The CDR3 region has the DNA TGTGCCAGCAGTGGGGGAAACGGAGGCGAGTATGGCTACACCTTC.

CDR3 DNA sequence: TGTGCCAGCAGTGAGACAAGTCAAAACACTGAAGCTTTCTTT. Protein product: CASSETSQNTEAFF. The V gene is TRBV6-1, the J gene TRBJ1-1; D is undetermined. The CDR3 is 14 amino acids. Between the trimmed V and J ends, which lost 3 bases and 2 bases, there was a span of 10 bases. Per germline, CDR1 MNHNS and CDR2 SASEGT.

The chain is built from TRBV30 and TRBJ2-5; 8 bases agree with TRBD1. The CDR3 sequence is 13 residues long. With 4 bases clipped from V and 5 bases from J, the junction kept 6 bases outside the gene matches. Per the germline V gene, CDR1 is GTSNPN and CDR2 is SVGIG (reference sequence). The CDR3 DNA follows: TGTGCCTGGAATCAGGGGGCTGGGGAGACCCAGTACTTC. Its protein is CAWNQGAGETQYF. Full variable domain (outside the CDR3, taken from reference TRBV30 and TRBJ2-5): SQTIHQWPATLVQPVGSPLSLECTVEGTSNPNLYWYRQAAGRGLQLLFYSVGIGQISSEVPQNLSASRPQDRQFILSSKKLLLSDSGFYLCAWNQGAGETQYFGPGTRLLVL.

Concerning this clone itself: Other DNA sequences within the sample encode an identical CDR3. The rearrangement links TRBV2 to TRBJ1-2; D unclear. Germline assignment: CDR1 SNHLY and CDR2 FYNNEI. V was clipped by 2 bases and J by 3 bases, with 4 bases between them. The CDR3 has 12 amino acids. CDR3 DNA: TGTGCCAGCAGTGAACAAGACTATGGCTACACCTTC. It specifies CASSEQDYGYTF.

This chain joins TRBV27 and TRBJ1-6; the D gene is possibly TRBD1 (6 bases). Trimming removed 4 bases from V and 7 bases from J, with 23 bases in between. The CDR3 consists of 18 residues. The germline gives CDR1 MNHEY, CDR2 SMNVEV (reference sequence). CDR3 residues: CASSSSTPGTFINSPLHF. The CDR3 coding sequence is TGTGCCAGCAGTTCCTCTACTCCCGGGACATTCATAAATTCACCCCTCCACTTT.

There are a few counts of this clone. The chain couples TRBV6-6 to TRBJ1-3; D not resolved. Germline loops: CDR1 MNHNY, CDR2 SVGAGI (reference sequence). The CDR3 is made up of 12 amino acids. Trimming cost V 6 bases and J 4 bases, with 7 bases left between them. In DNA, the CDR3 is TGTGCCAGCAGCGGGAGCGGAAACACCATATATTTT. Translating gives CASSGSGNTIYF.

The rearrangement links TRBV18 to TRBJ1-1; 7 bases match TRBD1. The germline V gene has CDR1 KGHSH and CDR2 LQKENI. This CDR3 region has 14 residues. V lost 4 bases and J lost 4; bases outside the gene matches: 6. DNA for the CDR3: TGTGCCAGCTCACTAGGACAGGATGCCACTGAAGCTTTCTTT. It translates to CASSLGQDATEAFF.

The chain is built from TRBV27 and TRBJ1-5; D gene unclear. Per germline, CDR1 MNHEY and CDR2 SMNVEV (reference sequence). The CDR3 has 14 amino acids. V lost 3 bases to trimming and J lost 1 base, with 7 bases between them. CDR3 sequence reads: CASSLLGSNQPQHF. CDR3 sequence (DNA): TGTGCCAGCAGTTTGCTAGGAAGCAATCAGCCCCAGCATTTT.

The chain is built from TRBV5-1 and TRBJ2-5, with D possibly being TRBD1 (6 bases). Between the trimmed V and J ends, which lost 1 base and 4 bases, there was a span of 11 bases. There are 14 residues in the CDR3. Germline CDR1 SGHRS, CDR2 YFSETQ. The CDR3 loop is CASSLKQGVETQYF. The CDR3 nucleotides are TGCGCCAGCAGCTTGAAACAGGGTGTAGAGACCCAGTACTTC.

This clone has only a few counts. The chain links TRBV5-1 to TRBJ2-7; D is possibly TRBD1 (5 bases). The CDR3 sequence is 15 residues long. Germline lookup yields CDR1 SGHRS and CDR2 YFSETQ. V lost 1 base to trimming and J lost 6 bases, with 17 bases between them. CDR3 nucleotide sequence: TGCGCCAGCAGCTTGTATGACAGCCAAGTTGGCGAGCAGTACTTC. Translating it yields CASSLYDSQVGEQYF.

V gene TRBV19 combines with J gene TRBJ2-2; D is perhaps TRBD1 (6 bases). This CDR3 is 14 amino acids long. V was cut by 5 bases and J by 4 bases, with 11 bases left in between. Germline V gene lookup returns CDR1 LNHDA and CDR2 SQIVND (reference sequence). The CDR3 region has the DNA TGTGCCAGTAGTCCGACAGGCCGCACCGGGGAGCTGTTTTTT. Amino acid sequence: CASSPTGRTGELFF.

This chain links TRBV6-1 with TRBJ1-2, with no clear D. Per the germline V gene, CDR1 is MNHNS and CDR2 is SASEGT. Trimming removed 6 bases from V and 6 bases from J, with 20 bases in between. The CDR3 sequence is 15 residues long. DNA of the CDR3: TGTGCCAGCAGCGCCCACCCCGATTCGGCGGATGGCTACACCTTC. Translating it yields CASSAHPDSADGYTF.

V and J are TRBV30 and TRBJ1-1; no clear D. Trimming took 0 bases from V and 1 from J, leaving 6 bases between them. Germline V gene data show CDR1 as GTSNPN and CDR2 as SVGIG (reference sequence). The length of the CDR3 is 13 residues. DNA for the CDR3: TGTGCCTGGAGTGTACGGAAGAACACTGAAGCTTTCTTT. Translated: CAWSVRKNTEAFF. The complete variable domain, with remaining parts taken from reference TRBV30 and TRBJ1-1, reads SQTIHQWPATLVQPVGSPLSLECTVEGTSNPNLYWYRQAAGRGLQLLFYSVGIGQISSEVPQNLSASRPQDRQFILSSKKLLLSDSGFYLCAWSVRKNTEAFFGQGTRLTVV.

The chain carries TRBV25-1 and TRBJ1-5; D is unclear. The CDR3 is 13 amino acids. The V gene lost 0 bases and the J gene lost 15 bases, with 15 bases spanning the gap. Germline lookup yields CDR1 MGHDK and CDR2 SYGVNS. The CDR3 DNA reads TGTGCCAGCAGTGAATATTACGGCAGTTTTTTGCATTTT. Amino acids: CASSEYYGSFLHF.

CDR3: CASSLGRGTGELFF. The CDR3 DNA is TGTGCCAGCAGCTTAGGCAGGGGTACCGGGGAGCTGTTTTTT. The chain carries TRBV7-2 and TRBJ2-2; possibly TRBD1 for D (6 bases). This CDR3 spans 14 amino acids. CDR1 SGHTA and CDR2 FQGNSA come from the germline V gene. Trimming left V 1 base short and J 5 bases short, with 8 bases between.

The chain recombines TRBV6-6 with TRBJ2-7; D not certain. Per the germline V gene, CDR1 is MNHNY and CDR2 is SVGAGI (reference sequence). Between the trimmed V and J ends, which lost 6 bases and 3 bases, there was a span of 18 bases. The CDR3 spans 15 residues. CDR3 in amino acids: CASRGRATTNYEQYF. CDR3 coding DNA: TGTGCCAGCAGGGGCCGGGCAACCACGAACTACGAGCAGTACTTC.

This chain connects TRBV5-1 to TRBJ2-6; weak D call: TRBD1 (6 bases). This CDR3 region has 18 residues. The germline V gene has CDR1 SGHRS and CDR2 YFSETQ. The V end lost 5 bases, the J end lost 1 base, and 19 bases lay between the germline ends. CDR3 sequence: CASSPIRGERSGANVLTF. The CDR3, as DNA: TGCGCCAGCAGTCCGATCAGGGGCGAGAGATCTGGGGCCAACGTCCTGACTTTC.

This chain links TRBV11-2 with TRBJ1-2; TRBD1 is a possible D gene (6 bases). This CDR3 contains 15 residues. Trimming removed 6 bases at V and 4 bases at J, with 18 bases between. Germline V lookup: CDR1 SGHAT, CDR2 FQNNGV. The CDR3: CASRPQGTNGYGYTF. The CDR3 region has the DNA TGTGCCAGCAGGCCACAGGGTACCAATGGCTATGGCTACACCTTC.

The chain is built from TRBV25-1 and TRBJ1-1; perhaps TRBD1 as D (5 bases). The germline gives CDR1 MGHDK, CDR2 SYGVNS. V was trimmed by 3 bases and J by 2 bases, leaving 10 bases between them. The CDR3 has 14 residues. The CDR3 nucleotides are TGTGCCAGCAGTGATCTGGGGGACAACACTGAAGCTTTCTTT. It yields the protein CASSDLGDNTEAFF.

The rearrangement uses TRBV7-3 and TRBJ2-2; TRBD1 is a possible D gene (6 bases). The germline V gene encodes CDR1 SGHTA and CDR2 FQGTGA. Trimming shortened V by 5 bases and J by 6 bases, and 13 bases separated the two germline ends. The CDR3 length is 14 residues. In DNA form, the CDR3 reads TGTGCCAGCAGCAACCAACAGGGTGCCGGGGAGCTGTTTTTT. Protein product: CASSNQQGAGELFF.

This clone has just a few counts. The chain combines TRBV7-6 with TRBJ1-3, with 9 bases lining up with TRBD1. The germline V gene encodes CDR1 SGHVS and CDR2 FNYEAQ. There are 16 residues in the CDR3. V shed 1 base, J shed 0 bases, and the junction held 1 base outside the gene matches. This CDR3 is CASSLGTGVSGNTIYF. The CDR3 coding sequence is TGTGCCAGCAGCTTAGGGACAGGGGTCTCTGGAAACACCATATATTTT. The full variable domain, its missing parts supplied by reference TRBV7-6 and TRBJ1-3, is GAGVSQSPRYKVTKRGQDVALRCDPISGHVSLYWYRQALGQGPEFLTYFNYEAQQDKSGLPNDRFSAERPEGSISTLTIQRTEQRDSAMYRCASSLGTGVSGNTIYFGEGSWLTVV.